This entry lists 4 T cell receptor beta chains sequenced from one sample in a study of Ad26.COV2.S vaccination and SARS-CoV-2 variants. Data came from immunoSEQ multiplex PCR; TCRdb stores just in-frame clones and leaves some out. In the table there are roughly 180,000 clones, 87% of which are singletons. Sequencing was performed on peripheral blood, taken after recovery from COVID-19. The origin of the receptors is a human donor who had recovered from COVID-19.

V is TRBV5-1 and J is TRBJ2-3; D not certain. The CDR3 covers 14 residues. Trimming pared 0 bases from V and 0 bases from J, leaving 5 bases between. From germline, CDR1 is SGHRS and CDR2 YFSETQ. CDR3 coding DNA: TGCGCCAGCAGCTTGGAGGGTAGCACAGATACGCAGTATTTT. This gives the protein CASSLEGSTDTQYF.

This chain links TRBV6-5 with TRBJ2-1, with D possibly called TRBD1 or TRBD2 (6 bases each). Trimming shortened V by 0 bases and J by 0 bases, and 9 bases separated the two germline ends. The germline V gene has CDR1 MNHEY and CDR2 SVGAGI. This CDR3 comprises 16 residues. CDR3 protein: CASSYSGGRSYNEQFF. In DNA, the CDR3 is TGTGCCAGCAGTTACTCTGGGGGGCGCTCCTACAATGAGCAGTTCTTC.

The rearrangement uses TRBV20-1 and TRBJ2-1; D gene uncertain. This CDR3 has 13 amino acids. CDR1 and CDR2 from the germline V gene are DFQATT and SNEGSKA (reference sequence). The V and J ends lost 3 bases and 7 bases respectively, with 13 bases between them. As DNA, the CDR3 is TGCAGTGCTAGTCCTAGTTTAGGGAATGAGCAGTTCTTC. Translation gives CSASPSLGNEQFF.

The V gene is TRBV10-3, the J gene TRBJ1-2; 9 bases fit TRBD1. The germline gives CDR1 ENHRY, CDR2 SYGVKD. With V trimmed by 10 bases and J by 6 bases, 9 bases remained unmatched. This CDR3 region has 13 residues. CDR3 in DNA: TGTGCCACTGAAGACAGGGGGAAGGATGGCTACACCTTC. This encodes CATEDRGKDGYTF.